This note documents a single T cell receptor beta chain sequence. The target antigen is unknown. Produced via immunoSEQ multiplex PCR; TCRdb's table is partial and in-frame only. The sample has about 74,000 clones; 94% are singletons. Germline V gene data show CDR1 as SGHAT and CDR2 as FQDESV (reference sequence). The CDR3 length is 14 residues. V lost 5 bases and J 7 bases, leaving 15 bases between the germline ends. The sample belongs to a study of cytomegalovirus exposure and HLA in healthy donors. Study-wide points: The study listed some 160 cytomegalovirus-associated TCR beta chains.

The genes are TRBV11-1 and TRBJ2-1, with D possibly matching TRBD1 (6 bases). The specimen was PBMCs. This sequence originates from a man younger than 35 in good health and CMV-seropositive. The DNA for the CDR3 is TGTGCCAGCAGCGAGGGGACACCCGCAAATGAGCAGTTCTTC. Translated, it gives CASSEGTPANEQFF.